This TCR beta chain was recovered during a study of blood T cell repertoires in COVID-19. The V gene end was trimmed by 3 bases and the J gene end by 1 base; junction bases not matched to a gene: 7. Germline-derived CDR1 and CDR2 are MNHEY and SMNVEV (reference sequence). The CDR3 has 16 residues. TCRdb keeps only in-frame clones here, not all; method: immunoSEQ multiplex PCR. Here the sample spans about 100,000 clones, roughly 88% being singletons. What was sequenced was peripheral blood. The sequence came from a woman aged 55 to 70 with acute or convalescent COVID-19. The chain joins TRBV27 to TRBJ1-1; 8 positions match TRBD1. This CDR3 is CASSLPTGQGNTEAFF. In DNA, the CDR3 is TGTGCCAGCAGTTTGCCCACAGGACAGGGGAACACTGAAGCTTTCTTT.